The present T cell receptor beta chain was sequenced within a study of a mutant IDH1 vaccine in newly diagnosed glioma. At the level of the study: The start of vaccination came 4-6 weeks after radiotherapy alone, or with temozolomide cycles. Earlier care involved radiotherapy, temozolomide, or both, and the majority received both. Overall study results and limits: Shifts in the top peripheral T cell clonotypes seemed unrelated to pseudoprogression.

Using immunoSEQ multiplex PCR, the repertoire was profiled, and TCRdb retains in-frame clones only, with some absent. In the table there are about 40,000 clones, 84% of which are singletons. This clone was seen a few times. As yet, its antigen is unknown. The time point: week 11, during vaccination. The vaccine gave 300 ug of a 20-mer mutant IDH1 peptide subcutaneously per dose. Sequences were derived from PBMCs, sampled from a glioma patient whose treatment included an IDH1 peptide vaccine. This TCR derives from a middle-aged man with glioma.

The CDR3 sequence is CASSPLGQGFWPQHF. The CDR3, as DNA: TGTGCCAGCAGCCCACTTGGACAGGGATTTTGGCCCCAGCATTTT. The chain links TRBV11-1 to TRBJ1-5; 8 bases agree with TRBD1. V shed 5 bases and J 9 bases; nucleotides not matched to a gene: 12. The CDR3 consists of 15 residues. Germline V CDR1 and CDR2: SGHAT, FQDESV (reference sequence). Complete variable domain (other parts from reference TRBV11-1 and TRBJ1-5): EAEVAQSPRYKITEKSQAVAFWCDPISGHATLYWYRQILGQGPELLVQFQDESVVDDSQLPKDRFSAERLKGVDSTLKIQPAELGDSAMYLCASSPLGQGFWPQHFGDGTRLSIL.